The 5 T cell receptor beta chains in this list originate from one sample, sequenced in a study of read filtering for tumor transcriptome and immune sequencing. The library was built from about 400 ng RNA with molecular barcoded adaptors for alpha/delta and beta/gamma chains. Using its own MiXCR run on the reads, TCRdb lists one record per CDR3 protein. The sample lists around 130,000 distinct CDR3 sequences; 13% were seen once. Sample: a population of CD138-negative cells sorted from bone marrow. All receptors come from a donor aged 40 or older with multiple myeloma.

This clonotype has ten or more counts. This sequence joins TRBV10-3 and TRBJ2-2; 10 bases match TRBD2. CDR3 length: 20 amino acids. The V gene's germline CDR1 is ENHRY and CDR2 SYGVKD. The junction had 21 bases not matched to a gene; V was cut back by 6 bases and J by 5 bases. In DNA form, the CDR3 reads TGTGCCATCAGCCTGAGCCTACCGGGACTAGCGAGGAGAGGGACCGGGGAGCTGTTTTTT. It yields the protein CAISLSLPGLARRGTGELFF.

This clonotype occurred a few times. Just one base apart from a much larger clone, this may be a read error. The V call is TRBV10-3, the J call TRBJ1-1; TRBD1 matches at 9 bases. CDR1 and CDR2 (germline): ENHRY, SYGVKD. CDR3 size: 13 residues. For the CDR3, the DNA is TGTGCCATCAGTAAACAGGGGGCGGAAGAAGCTCTCTTT. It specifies CAISKQGAEEALF.

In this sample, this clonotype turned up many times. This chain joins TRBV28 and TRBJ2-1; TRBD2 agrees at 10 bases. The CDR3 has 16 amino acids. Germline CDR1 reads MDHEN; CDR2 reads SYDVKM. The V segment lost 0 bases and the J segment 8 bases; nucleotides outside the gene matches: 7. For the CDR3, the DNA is TGTGCCAGCAGTTTATGGGCTAGCGGGAGTAAGGATGAGCAGTTCTTC. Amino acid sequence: CASSLWASGSKDEQFF.

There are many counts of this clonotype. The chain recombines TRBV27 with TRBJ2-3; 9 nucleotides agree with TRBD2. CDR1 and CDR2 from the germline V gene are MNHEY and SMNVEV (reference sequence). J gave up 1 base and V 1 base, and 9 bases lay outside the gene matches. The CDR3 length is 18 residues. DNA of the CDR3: TGTGCCAGCAGTTTATTCCCCCGGGTAGCGGGAGGCACAGATACGCAGTATTTT. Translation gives CASSLFPRVAGGTDTQYF.

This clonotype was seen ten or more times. In DNA form, the CDR3 reads TGTGCCAGCAGTTTGCGGGCGAACACCGGGGAGCTGTTTTTT. Translated: CASSLRANTGELFF. The chain couples TRBV12-3 or TRBV12-4 to TRBJ2-2; D is perhaps TRBD2 (5 bases). V gave up 3 bases and J gave up 0 bases, with 5 bases separating them. The CDR3 is 14 residues long.